A selection of T cell receptor beta chains follows, all from one sample in a study of cytomegalovirus exposure and HLA in healthy donors. The table came from immunoSEQ multiplex PCR; TCRdb's copy has only in-frame clones and leaves some out. There are roughly 140,000 clones in the sample; about three quarters occur only once, and 1.3% to 1.5% lies in the top ten. Sample: PBMCs. The receptors here all came from a man aged 18 to 30 in good health and CMV-seronegative. The CDR3 runs from the conserved cysteine through the conserved F or W. The order of the fields is clone size, J gene, V gene, D gene, CDR3 protein, CDR3 DNA. A D gene is named only where the DNA matches it firmly. Clone sizes are given selectively: once, few, many, or a class where the clone is expanded.

size: .
J: TRBJ1-1
V: TRBV7-9
D: .
CDR3: CASSSEGVPKAFF
DNA: TGTGCCAGCAGCTCCGAGGGGGTTCCTAAAGCTTTCTTT

size: .
J: TRBJ1-2
V: TRBV4-2
D: TRBD1
CDR3: CASSQSTGGDNYGYTF
DNA: TGTGCCAGCAGCCAATCGACAGGGGGAGATAACTATGGCTACACCTTC

size: .
J: TRBJ2-1
V: TRBV7-2
D: .
CDR3: CASSTIARYSYNEQFF
DNA: TGTGCCAGCAGCACCATAGCGAGGTACTCCTACAATGAGCAGTTCTTC

size: .
J: TRBJ2-7
V: TRBV7-9
D: TRBD1
CDR3: CASSGQGNEQYF
DNA: TGTGCCAGCAGTGGACAGGGGAACGAGCAGTACTTC

size: .
J: TRBJ1-5
V: TRBV15
D: TRBD1
CDR3: CATSRDRGRGRPQHF
DNA: TGTGCCACCAGCAGGGACAGGGGGCGAGGTCGGCCCCAGCATTTT

size: .
J: TRBJ2-2
V: TRBV6-4
D: TRBD2
CDR3: CASSDSTSGGTGELFF
DNA: TGTGCCAGCAGTGACTCGACTAGCGGAGGGACCGGGGAGCTGTTTTTT

size: .
J: TRBJ2-7
V: TRBV6-5
D: .
CDR3: CASSEGPGLDEQYF
DNA: TGTGCCAGCAGTGAAGGCCCCGGCCTAGACGAGCAGTACTTC

size: .
J: TRBJ2-7
V: TRBV28
D: .
CDR3: CASSWGYGDTSYEQYF
DNA: TGTGCCAGCAGTTGGGGGTATGGGGACACATCCTACGAGCAGTACTTC

size: .
J: TRBJ2-5
V: TRBV10-3
D: .
CDR3: CAISESGGQETQYF
DNA: TGTGCCATCAGTGAGTCAGGCGGCCAAGAGACCCAGTACTTC

size: .
J: TRBJ2-5
V: TRBV18
D: .
CDR3: CASSRDIQETQYF
DNA: TGTGCCAGCTCTCGGGACATCCAAGAGACCCAGTACTTC

size: once
J: TRBJ2-1
V: TRBV7-9
D: .
CDR3: CSSSPPPYNEQFF
DNA: TGTTCCAGCAGCCCTCCTCCCTACAATGAGCAGTTCTTC

size: .
J: TRBJ2-1
V: TRBV2
D: .
CDR3: CASNEGGGTSYNEQFF
DNA: TGTGCCAGCAATGAGGGGGGAGGAACGTCCTACAATGAGCAGTTCTTC

size: .
J: TRBJ1-5
V: TRBV27
D: .
CDR3: CASSPRYSNQPQHF
DNA: TGTGCCAGCAGTCCGCGTTATAGCAATCAGCCCCAGCATTTT

size: .
J: TRBJ2-1
V: TRBV6-6
D: .
CDR3: CASGQGTRGNEQFF
DNA: TGTGCCAGTGGACAGGGGACTAGGGGCAATGAGCAGTTCTTC

size: .
J: TRBJ2-7
V: TRBV10-3
D: TRBD1
CDR3: CAISESKGQYYEQYF
DNA: TGTGCCATCAGTGAGTCAAAGGGACAGTACTACGAGCAGTACTTC

size: .
J: TRBJ2-5
V: TRBV11-2
D: .
CDR3: CASSLDDQETQYF
DNA: TGTGCCAGCAGCTTAGACGACCAAGAGACCCAGTACTTC

size: many
J: TRBJ2-2
V: TRBV5-6
D: .
CDR3: CASRSTGNTGELFF
DNA: TGTGCCAGCAGGTCGACAGGGAACACCGGGGAGCTGTTTTTT

size: .
J: TRBJ1-6
V: TRBV28
D: TRBD1
CDR3: CASRPTGAFAYNSPLHF
DNA: TGTGCCAGCAGACCCACAGGGGCGTTCGCCTATAATTCACCCCTCCACTTT

size: once
J: TRBJ2-7
V: TRBV6-5
D: TRBD2
CDR3: CASLSGTSYEQYF
DNA: TGTGCCAGCCTTAGCGGGACCTCCTACGAGCAGTACTTC

size: .
J: TRBJ2-2
V: TRBV6-1
D: TRBD1
CDR3: CASSPRGLNTGELFF
DNA: TGTGCCAGCAGCCCCAGGGGGCTTAACACCGGGGAGCTGTTTTTT

size: .
J: TRBJ2-3
V: TRBV7-2
D: TRBD2
CDR3: CASSFSVTSGRIDTQYF
DNA: TGTGCCAGCAGCTTTTCTGTAACTAGCGGGAGGATAGATACGCAGTATTTT

size: few
J: TRBJ2-5
V: TRBV27
D: .
CDR3: CASMRISAAFQETQYF
DNA: TGTGCCAGCATGAGGATTAGCGCGGCCTTTCAAGAGACCCAGTACTTC

size: .
J: TRBJ2-1
V: TRBV2
D: .
CDR3: CASSEEGISYNEQFF
DNA: TGTGCCAGCAGTGAGGAGGGGATCTCCTACAATGAGCAGTTCTTC

size: few
J: TRBJ1-1
V: TRBV30
D: TRBD1
CDR3: CAWTYGGTGGTEAFF
DNA: TGTGCCTGGACCTACGGTGGGACAGGGGGCACTGAAGCTTTCTTT

size: few
J: TRBJ2-2
V: TRBV19
D: TRBD2
CDR3: CASSIAGETGELFF
DNA: TGTGCCAGTAGTATTGCGGGAGAAACCGGGGAGCTGTTTTTT

size: few
J: TRBJ2-3
V: TRBV28
D: TRBD2
CDR3: CASRPGLAGAGTQYF
DNA: TGTGCCAGCAGACCTGGACTAGCGGGAGCGGGGACGCAGTATTTT

size: .
J: TRBJ1-2
V: TRBV19
D: TRBD1
CDR3: CASSIEYRGTGYTF
DNA: TGTGCCAGTAGTATAGAGTACAGGGGGACGGGCTACACCTTC

size: .
J: TRBJ1-2
V: TRBV4-1
D: .
CDR3: CASSQGGGYGYTF
DNA: TGCGCCAGCAGCCAAGGGGGGGGCTATGGCTACACCTTC

size: .
J: TRBJ2-7
V: TRBV19
D: .
CDR3: CASSLGVWGVSFYEQYF
DNA: TGTGCCAGTAGTCTGGGTGTATGGGGGGTTTCCTTCTACGAGCAGTACTTC

size: few
J: TRBJ2-3
V: TRBV12-5
D: .
CDR3: CASGLGAERTDTQYF
DNA: TGTGCTAGTGGTTTGGGGGCAGAACGCACAGATACGCAGTATTTT

size: .
J: TRBJ1-1
V: TRBV7-6
D: .
CDR3: CASSPGGLNTEAFF
DNA: TGTGCCAGCAGCCCTGGGGGGTTGAACACTGAAGCTTTCTTT

size: .
J: TRBJ2-1
V: TRBV4-3
D: TRBD2
CDR3: CASSQGLAGHNEQFF
DNA: TGCGCCAGCAGCCAAGGACTAGCGGGTCACAATGAGCAGTTCTTC

size: .
J: TRBJ1-1
V: TRBV7-9
D: TRBD1
CDR3: CASSPDRDEAFF
DNA: TGTGCCAGCAGCCCTGACAGGGATGAAGCTTTCTTT